Described below is a single TCR beta chain sequence and its context. Its target is not known. The sample is drawn from a study of CD8 T cells in ankylosing spondylitis. Whole-study results and caveats: Characteristic of ankylosing spondylitis blood, it appeared, was a TCR beta motif comprising about 8 highly homologous variants.

Making use of molecular barcodes, quantitative 5'-RACE generated TCR beta libraries. TCRdb reanalysed the 5' RACE reads using MiXCR and keeps one entry per CDR3 protein. Seen here are roughly 300,000 distinct CDR3 sequences, less than 9.5% observed once, and the top ten hold less than 15%. CDR1 and CDR2 (germline): SGHAT, FQNNGV. The V and J ends lost 4 bases and 8 bases respectively, with 18 bases between them. This CDR3 has 15 amino acids. Sequencing input: blood, either unsorted or a sorted T cell fraction (not recorded which). This TCR was sampled from a male donor with ankylosing spondylitis. The rearrangement links TRBV11-2 to TRBJ2-1; a possible D gene is TRBD2 (6 bases). The CDR3 DNA is TGTGCCAGCAGCTCCCTGGACTATCGCCGGGATGAGCAGTTCTTC. It specifies CASSSLDYRRDEQFF.